This T cell receptor (beta chain) stems from a study of cytomegalovirus exposure and HLA in healthy donors. Overall study findings and caveats: A classifier reportedly called cytomegalovirus status with high sensitivity and specificity. Clonal expansion, a later analysis showed, was greater in HLA-associated TCR beta chains than in equally common others. Several of the most significant clusters were apparently associated with common viral pathogens in a later analysis.

To note about this clone: Its target is not known. This CDR3 is also generated by other DNA sequences in the sample.

CDR1 is MNHEY, CDR2 SVGAGI, per germline. CDR3 size: 16 residues. The V segment lost 4 bases and the J segment 1 base; nucleotides outside the gene matches: 3. The PCR made use of 60 Vbeta and 13 Jbeta primers. How the authors handled the data: Later work found 80 million to 85 million unique TCR beta chains, with approximately 12 million shared. This table comes from immunoSEQ multiplex PCR, and its TCRdb copy is limited to in-frame clones, with some not included. The DNA gave D and trimming, while V, J and clone size come from that table. Of 100,000 to 150,000 clones listed, about 8.5% are singletons.

Sequenced sample: PBMCs. This clonotype was obtained from a man aged 35 to 55 in good health and CMV-seronegative. This chain links TRBV6-5 with TRBJ2-3; 12 nucleotides line up with TRBD2. CDR3 coding DNA: TGTGCCAGCAGTTCCAGGACTAGCGGGGGCACAGATACGCAGTATTTT. Protein product: CASSSRTSGGTDTQYF.